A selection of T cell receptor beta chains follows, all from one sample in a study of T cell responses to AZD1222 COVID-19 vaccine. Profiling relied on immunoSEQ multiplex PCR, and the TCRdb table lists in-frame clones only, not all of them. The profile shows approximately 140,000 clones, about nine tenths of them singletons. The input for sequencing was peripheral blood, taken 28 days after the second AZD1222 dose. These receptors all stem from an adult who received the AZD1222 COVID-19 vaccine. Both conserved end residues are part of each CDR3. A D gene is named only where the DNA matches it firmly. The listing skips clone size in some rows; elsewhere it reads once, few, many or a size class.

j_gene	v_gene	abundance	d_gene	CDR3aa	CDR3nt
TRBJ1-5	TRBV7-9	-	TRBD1	CASSLGGQGYNQPQHF	TGTGCCAGCAGCTTAGGGGGACAGGGTTACAATCAGCCCCAGCATTTT
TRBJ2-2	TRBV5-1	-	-	CASSLFDSTGELFF	TGCGCCAGCAGCTTATTTGACTCGACCGGGGAGCTGTTTTTT
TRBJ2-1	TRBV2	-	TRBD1	CASRTQGTPSNEQFF	TGTGCCAGCAGGACACAGGGGACCCCCTCGAATGAGCAGTTCTTC
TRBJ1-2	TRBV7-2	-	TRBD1	CASSRKQGAGGYTF	TGTGCCAGCAGCCGGAAACAGGGGGCGGGTGGCTACACCTTC
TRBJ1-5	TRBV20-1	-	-	CSASPPMGEPQHF	TGCAGTGCTAGTCCCCCTATGGGGGAGCCCCAGCATTTT
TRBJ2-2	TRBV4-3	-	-	CASSQERPGASNTGELFF	TGCGCCAGCAGCCAAGAGAGGCCGGGGGCTTCGAACACCGGGGAGCTGTTTTTT
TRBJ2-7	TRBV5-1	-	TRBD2	CASKRAGGRNEQYF	TGCGCCAGCAAAAGAGCGGGGGGCAGGAACGAGCAGTACTTC
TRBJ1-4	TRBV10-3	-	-	CAISDQGGEKLFF	TGTGCCATCAGTGACCAGGGAGGTGAAAAACTGTTTTTT
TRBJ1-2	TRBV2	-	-	CATLGPRAGNYGYTF	TGTGCCACCCTCGGACCCCGGGCAGGGAACTATGGCTACACCTTC
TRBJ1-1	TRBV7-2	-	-	CASSWTVGDTEAFF	TGTGCCAGCAGCTGGACGGTGGGGGACACTGAAGCTTTCTTT
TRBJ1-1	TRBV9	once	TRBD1	CASTKGGSTNTEAFF	TGTGCCAGCACCAAAGGGGGCAGCACCAACACTGAAGCTTTCTTT
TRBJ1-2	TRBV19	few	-	CASRAPSSYGYTF	TGTGCCAGTAGGGCCCCTTCCTCGTATGGCTACACCTTC
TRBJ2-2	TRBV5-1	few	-	CASGRRSANTGELFF	TGCGCCAGCGGGAGGAGGTCCGCGAACACCGGGGAGCTGTTTTTT